The 21 T cell receptor beta chains below come from one sample, sequenced in a study of T cells after posttransplantation cyclophosphamide. TCRdb's table, derived via immunoSEQ multiplex PCR, lists solely in-frame clones and lacks some. The data contain fewer than 30,000 clones, roughly 86% of them singletons. Sequenced: PBMCs. The receptors come from an older woman with a blood cancer, CMV-positive, and with a related stem cell donor.

The chain carries TRBV2 and TRBJ2-5; a possible D gene is TRBD1 (5 bases). The germline V gene encodes CDR1 SNHLY and CDR2 FYNNEI. The germline V and J ends were trimmed by 3 bases and 5 bases, with 13 bases remaining between them. The CDR3 is 14 residues long. The CDR3: CASSEGPFGETQYF. In nucleotides, the CDR3 is TGTGCCAGCAGTGAGGGGCCTTTTGGTGAGACCCAGTACTTC.

This clone occurred a few times. The gene calls are TRBV6-4 and TRBJ1-1, with D perhaps TRBD1 (5 bases). Per germline, CDR1 MRHNA and CDR2 SNTAGT. CDR3 size: 13 residues. V lost 5 bases to trimming and J lost 8 bases, with 15 bases between them. CDR3 region: CASSPIWGGEAFF. The CDR3 DNA reads TGTGCCAGCAGTCCCATTTGGGGCGGCGAAGCTTTCTTT.

This rearrangement joins TRBV7-9 to TRBJ1-1, with 7 bases aligning to TRBD1. J gave up 9 bases and V 1 base, and 8 bases lay outside the gene matches. There are 14 residues in the CDR3. The V gene's germline CDR1 is SEHNR and CDR2 FQNEAQ (reference sequence). In DNA form, the CDR3 reads TGTGCCAGCAGCTTAGGGGGCGCAGGGGGGAAAGCTTTCTTT. Translated: CASSLGGAGGKAFF. Combining the CDR3 with reference TRBV7-9 and TRBJ1-1 gives the whole variable domain DTGVSQNPRHKITKRGQNVTFRCDPISEHNRLYWYRQTLGQGPEFLTYFQNEAQLEKSRLLSDRFSAERPKGSFSTLEIQRTEQGDSAMYLCASSLGGAGGKAFFGQGTRLTVV.

The chain employs TRBV12-5 and TRBJ2-1, with 7 bases lining up with TRBD2. Looked up from germline, CDR1 is LGHNT and CDR2 is FRNRAP. V trimming: 1 base; J trimming: 3 bases; junction bases outside the gene matches: 6. The CDR3 is 16 residues long. The CDR3 bases are TGTGCTAGTGGTTTGGACCCGGGGGGTAACTACAATGAGCAGTTCTTC. It codes for CASGLDPGGNYNEQFF.

Details on this clone: Other nucleotide sequences from this sample produce the same CDR3. The chain employs TRBV6-1 and TRBJ1-5; a possible D gene is TRBD1 (5 bases). Trimming removed 6 bases at V and 5 bases at J, with 17 bases between. The germline CDR1 and CDR2 sequences are MNHNS and SASEGT. The CDR3 has 15 residues. CDR3 nucleotide sequence: TGTGCCAGCAGCAAAGGCTCCTCGGGGGATCAGCCCCAGCATTTT. It yields the protein CASSKGSSGDQPQHF.

This chain uses TRBV21-1 with TRBJ2-7; the DNA was not used to check the table's D call, TRBD1. TRBV21-1 is assigned pseudogene status. There are 13 residues in the CDR3. The CDR3 is CASSVQGAAEQYF. As DNA, the CDR3 is TGTGCCAGCAGCGTACAGGGGGCGGCCGAGCAGTACTTC.

The CDR3 sequence is CASSVQGDGSGANVLTF. Written as DNA, the CDR3 is TGTGCCAGCAGCGTGCAGGGGGATGGATCTGGGGCCAACGTCCTGACTTTC. The chain joins TRBV9 to TRBJ2-6; 7 bases line up with TRBD1. With V trimmed by 2 bases and J by 1 base, 6 bases remained unmatched. From germline, CDR1 is SGDLS and CDR2 YYNGEE. This CDR3 is 17 amino acids long.

Only a few counts were recorded for this clone. CDR3: CASSYSRGANYGYTF. CDR3 bases: TGTGCCAGCAGTTACTCCAGGGGAGCTAACTATGGCTACACCTTC. V gene TRBV6-5 combines with J gene TRBJ1-2; the D gene is possibly TRBD1 (6 bases). Trimming left V 0 bases short and J 0 bases short, with 8 bases between. Per germline, CDR1 MNHEY and CDR2 SVGAGI. The CDR3 contains 15 residues.

J is TRBJ1-2 and V is TRBV7-9, with D unclear. Germline loops: CDR1 SEHNR, CDR2 FQNEAQ (reference sequence). Trimming took off 3 bases at V and 8 bases at J, with 16 bases between the two ends. CDR3 length equals 14 residues. The CDR3 DNA reads TGTGCCAGCAGCTTCCCAACTAGTGAGGAAGGCTACACCTTC. Translating gives CASSFPTSEEGYTF.

V usage is TRBV5-1 and J usage is TRBJ2-2; 8 positions match TRBD2. The CDR3 length is 14 residues. The trim removed 0 bases at V and 6 bases at J, leaving 1 base unmatched. The germline V gene has CDR1 SGHRS and CDR2 YFSETQ. The CDR3 sequence is CASSLAGGPGELFF. In DNA, the CDR3 is TGCGCCAGCAGCTTGGCGGGAGGGCCCGGGGAGCTGTTTTTT.

The gene calls are TRBV2 and TRBJ2-1, with a possible D match to TRBD1 (6 bases). The CDR3 has 14 amino acids. Between the trimmed V and J ends, which lost 0 bases and 6 bases, there was a span of 9 bases. Germline V gene sequence: CDR1 SNHLY, CDR2 FYNNEI. CDR3 sequence (DNA): TGTGCCAGCAGTGAAGCGATAGGGGGCAATGAGCAGTTCTTC. Protein: CASSEAIGGNEQFF. Drawing the rest from reference TRBV2 and TRBJ2-1, the complete variable domain is EPEVTQTPSHQVTQMGQEVILRCVPISNHLYFYWYRQILGQKVEFLVSFYNNEISEKSEIFDDQFSVERPDGSNFTLKIRSTKLEDSAMYFCASSEAIGGNEQFFGPGTRLTVL.

This rearrangement joins TRBV5-6 to TRBJ2-7; no definite D call. This CDR3 region has 16 residues. In germline, CDR1 is SGHDT, CDR2 YYEEEE. Trimming removed 1 base from V and 0 bases from J, with 14 bases in between. The CDR3 here is CASSLWSPGFSYEQYF. Here the CDR3 DNA reads TGTGCCAGCAGCTTGTGGTCGCCAGGTTTCTCCTACGAGCAGTACTTC. Supplemented by reference TRBV5-6 and TRBJ2-7, the full variable domain reads DAGVTQSPTHLIKTRGQQVTLRCSPKSGHDTVSWYQQALGQGPQFIFQYYEEEERQRGNFPDRFSGHQFPNYSSELNVNALLLGDSALYLCASSLWSPGFSYEQYFGPGTRLTVT.

The V and J genes are TRBV30 and TRBJ1-5; 7 nucleotides align to TRBD1. Germline-derived CDR1 and CDR2 are GTSNPN and SVGIG (reference sequence). V gave up 1 base and J gave up 4 bases; unmatched junction bases: 1. CDR3 size: 13 residues. CDR3 DNA sequence: TGTGCCTGGAGTGGGACAGGTAATCAGCCCCAGCATTTT. Protein product: CAWSGTGNQPQHF.

This chain uses TRBV18 with TRBJ2-3, with 10 nucleotides matching TRBD2. The length of the CDR3 is 17 residues. The V and J ends lost 1 base and 1 base, in that order; junction bases with no gene match: 5. Germline V CDR1 and CDR2: KGHSH, LQKENI. The CDR3 region has the DNA TGTGCCAGCTCACCACTAGCGGGAGGCTTCGGCACAGATACGCAGTATTTT. Its protein is CASSPLAGGFGTDTQYF.

The rearrangement uses TRBV11-2 and TRBJ1-4; D possibly corresponds to TRBD1 (6 bases). Germline V gene lookup returns CDR1 SGHAT and CDR2 FQNNGV. Trimming stripped 2 bases from V and 8 bases from J, with 12 bases between. This CDR3 contains 14 residues. The CDR3 coding sequence is TGTGCCAGCAGCTTACCAGGGGTGAGGGAAAAACTGTTTTTT. It translates to CASSLPGVREKLFF.

V usage is TRBV6-5 and J usage is TRBJ2-1; D not certain. Germline lookup yields CDR1 MNHEY and CDR2 SVGAGI. The CDR3 spans 15 residues. V was clipped by 0 bases and J by 7 bases, with 13 bases between them. CDR3 sequence: CASSYSGGNKNEQFF. CDR3 DNA sequence: TGTGCCAGCAGTTACTCTGGCGGTAACAAGAATGAGCAGTTCTTC.

The CDR3: CATSRDAGDTQYF. The CDR3 nucleotides are TGTGCCACCAGCAGAGATGCGGGGGATACGCAGTATTTT. This chain joins TRBV15 and TRBJ2-3; TRBD2 might be the D (6 bases). CDR1 is LNHNV and CDR2 is YYDKDF in the germline V gene (reference sequence). V gave up 0 bases and J gave up 6 bases, with 7 bases separating them. The CDR3 covers 13 residues.

This chain links TRBV10-1 with TRBJ2-3; 12 bases map to TRBD2. CDR1 WNHNN and CDR2 SYGVQD come from the germline V gene (reference sequence). This CDR3 comprises 16 residues. The V gene end was trimmed by 2 bases and the J gene end by 4 bases; junction bases not matched to a gene: 4. The CDR3 protein is CASSEPSSGRADTQYF. CDR3 DNA sequence: TGCGCCAGCAGTGAGCCGTCTAGCGGGAGGGCAGATACGCAGTATTTT.

V usage is TRBV9 and J usage is TRBJ1-2, with 9 bases matching TRBD1. Trimming took 1 base from V and 8 from J; bases not matched to a gene: 12. Germline V gene data show CDR1 as SGDLS and CDR2 as YYNGEE. The CDR3 consists of 16 residues. The CDR3 region has the DNA TGTGCCAGCAGCGTAAACCGCGAACAGGGGGCACAAGGCTACACCTTC. Its protein is CASSVNREQGAQGYTF.

The CDR3 DNA follows: TGTGCCAGTAGCCCGGGACAAGGACGCCGGTACTTC. Its protein product is CASSPGQGRRYF. The V and J genes are TRBV19 and TRBJ2-7; maybe TRBD1 (6 bases). CDR3 length equals 12 residues. Deletions cut 6 bases from V and 12 bases from J, with 18 bases between. Germline CDR1 LNHDA, CDR2 SQIVND (reference sequence).

The gene calls are TRBV25-1 and TRBJ2-3, with D tentatively TRBD1 (6 bases). This CDR3 comprises 15 residues. V was trimmed by 4 bases and J by 5 bases, leaving 16 bases between them. Looked up from germline, CDR1 is MGHDK and CDR2 is SYGVNS. This chain's CDR3 is CASSVRAVGGDTQYF. The CDR3 DNA reads as TGTGCCAGCAGTGTGAGAGCGGTAGGGGGAGATACGCAGTATTTT.